The clone carrying this T cell receptor beta chain was seen only a few times. Produced via immunoSEQ multiplex PCR; TCRdb's table is partial and in-frame only. The repertoire holds 30,000 to 35,000 clones, with around 82% as singletons. These data are taken from a study of T cell responses to AZD1222 COVID-19 vaccine. Germline lookup yields CDR1 LNHDA and CDR2 SQIVND (reference sequence). The J segment lost 3 bases and the V segment lost 4 bases, leaving 6 bases of the junction unmatched. The CDR3 runs 17 residues. The sequence was obtained from an adult who received the AZD1222 COVID-19 vaccine. The source was peripheral blood, collected 28 days after the second AZD1222 dose. The J gene is TRBJ2-3, the V gene TRBV19, with 14 bases identical to TRBD2. The CDR3 coding sequence is TGTGCCAGTAGTAAGACTAGCGGGGGGGTTTCAACAGATACGCAGTATTTT. Translating it yields CASSKTSGGVSTDTQYF.